This TCR beta chain was sequenced in a study of OX40 agonist ivuxolimab in advanced cancers. Whole-study findings and limits: Averaging showed that CD8+ T cells had more expanded clones than CD4+ did.

This clone was recorded only once. Its antigen is not identified. The CDR3 has 17 residues. Germline CDR1 and CDR2: MDHEN and SYDVKM. Unmatched junction bases numbered 15, after V lost 4 bases and J lost 5 bases. Only in-frame clones appear in the TCRdb table, and some are missing; sequencing was by immunoSEQ multiplex PCR. The sample lists about 22,000 clones, around 85% occurring once. Sample: CD4+ or CD8+ T cells sorted from blood, taken in a trial of the OX40 agonist ivuxolimab. The chain links TRBV28 to TRBJ1-2, with 8 bases lining up with TRBD1. This clonotype originated in an adult with an advanced solid tumor such as melanoma, head and neck, liver or kidney cancer. The CDR3 DNA sequence: TGTGCCAGCAGTTCCACCCGCCGTGGACAGGGAGGTTATGGCTACACCTTC. Translation gives CASSSTRRGQGGYGYTF.